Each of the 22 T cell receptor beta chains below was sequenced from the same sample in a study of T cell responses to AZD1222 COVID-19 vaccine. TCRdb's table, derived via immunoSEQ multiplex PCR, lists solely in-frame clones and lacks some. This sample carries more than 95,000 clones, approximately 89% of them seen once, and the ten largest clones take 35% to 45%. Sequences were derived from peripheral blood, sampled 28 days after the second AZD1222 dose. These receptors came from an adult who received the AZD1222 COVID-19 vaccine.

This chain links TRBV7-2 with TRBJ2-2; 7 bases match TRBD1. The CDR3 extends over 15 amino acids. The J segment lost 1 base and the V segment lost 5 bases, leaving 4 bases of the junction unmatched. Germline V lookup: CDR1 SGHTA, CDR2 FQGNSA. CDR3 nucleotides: TGTGCCAGCAGCCTGGACAGGAGGAACACCGGGGAGCTGTTTTTT. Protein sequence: CASSLDRRNTGELFF.

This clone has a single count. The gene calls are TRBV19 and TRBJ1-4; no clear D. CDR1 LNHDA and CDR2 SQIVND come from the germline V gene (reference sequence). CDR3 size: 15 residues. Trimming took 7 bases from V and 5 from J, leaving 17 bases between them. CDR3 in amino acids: CASTNIRSGNEKLFF. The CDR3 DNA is TGTGCCAGTACTAACATCCGAAGCGGGAATGAAAAACTGTTTTTT.

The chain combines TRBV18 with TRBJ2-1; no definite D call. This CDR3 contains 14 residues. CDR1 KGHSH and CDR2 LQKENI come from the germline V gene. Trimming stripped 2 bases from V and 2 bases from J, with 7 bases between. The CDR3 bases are TGTGCCAGCTCACCAGGGATACCCTACAATGAGCAGTTCTTC. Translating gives CASSPGIPYNEQFF.

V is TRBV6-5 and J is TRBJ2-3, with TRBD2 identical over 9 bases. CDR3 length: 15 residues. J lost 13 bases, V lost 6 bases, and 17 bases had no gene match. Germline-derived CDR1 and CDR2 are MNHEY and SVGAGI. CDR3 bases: TGTGCCAGCAGCCCCGGGAGACTAGCGGTCCCTATGGAGTATTTT. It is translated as CASSPGRLAVPMEYF.

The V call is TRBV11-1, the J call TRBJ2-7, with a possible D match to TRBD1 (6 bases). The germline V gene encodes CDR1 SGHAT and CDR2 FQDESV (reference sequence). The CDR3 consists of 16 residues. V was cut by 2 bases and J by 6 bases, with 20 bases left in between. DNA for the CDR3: TGTGCCAGCAGCTTAAATGAGGGACCTCAGGGGCTCGAGCAGTACTTC. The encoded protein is CASSLNEGPQGLEQYF.

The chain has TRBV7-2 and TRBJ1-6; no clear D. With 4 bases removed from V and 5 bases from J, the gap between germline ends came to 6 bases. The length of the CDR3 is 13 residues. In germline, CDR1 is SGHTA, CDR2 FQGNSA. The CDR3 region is CASSSRNNSPLHF. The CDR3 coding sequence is TGTGCCAGCAGCTCCAGAAATAATTCACCCCTCCACTTT.

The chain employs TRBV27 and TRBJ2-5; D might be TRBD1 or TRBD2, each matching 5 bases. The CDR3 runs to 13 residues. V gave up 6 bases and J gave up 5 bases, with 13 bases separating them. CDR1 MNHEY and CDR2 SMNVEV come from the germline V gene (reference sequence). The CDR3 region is CASSPGWGETQYF. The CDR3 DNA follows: TGTGCCAGCAGCCCTGGGTGGGGGGAGACCCAGTACTTC.

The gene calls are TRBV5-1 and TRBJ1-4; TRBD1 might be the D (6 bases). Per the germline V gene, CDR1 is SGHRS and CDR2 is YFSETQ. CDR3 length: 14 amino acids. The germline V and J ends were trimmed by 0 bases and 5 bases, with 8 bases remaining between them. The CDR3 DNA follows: TGCGCCAGCAGCTTGGAGCAGGGGAATGAAAAACTGTTTTTT. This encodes CASSLEQGNEKLFF.

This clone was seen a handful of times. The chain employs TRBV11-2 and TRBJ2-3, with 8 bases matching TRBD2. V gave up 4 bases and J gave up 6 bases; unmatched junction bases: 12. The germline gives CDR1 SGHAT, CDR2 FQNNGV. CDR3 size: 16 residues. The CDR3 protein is CASSSRVGLATDTQYF. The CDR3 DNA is TGTGCCAGCAGCTCTAGGGTAGGACTAGCAACTGATACGCAGTATTTT. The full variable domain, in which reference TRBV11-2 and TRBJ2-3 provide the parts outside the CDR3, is EAGVAQSPRYKIIEKRQSVAFWCNPISGHATLYWYQQILGQGPKLLIQFQNNGVVDDSQLPKDRFSAERLKGVDSTLKIQPAKLEDSAVYLCASSSRVGLATDTQYFGPGTRLTVL.

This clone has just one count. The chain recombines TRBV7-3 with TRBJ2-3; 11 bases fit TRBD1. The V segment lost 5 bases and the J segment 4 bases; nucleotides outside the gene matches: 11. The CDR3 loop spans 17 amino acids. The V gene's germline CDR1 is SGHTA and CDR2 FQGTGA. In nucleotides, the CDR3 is TGTGCCAGCAGCGAGGACAGGGGGCAAGGCTGGGCAGATACGCAGTATTTT. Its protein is CASSEDRGQGWADTQYF.

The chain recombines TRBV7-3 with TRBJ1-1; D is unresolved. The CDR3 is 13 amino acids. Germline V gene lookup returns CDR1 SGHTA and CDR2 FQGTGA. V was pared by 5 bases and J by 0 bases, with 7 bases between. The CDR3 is CASSPQVNTEAFF. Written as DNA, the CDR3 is TGTGCCAGCAGCCCCCAGGTGAACACTGAAGCTTTCTTT.

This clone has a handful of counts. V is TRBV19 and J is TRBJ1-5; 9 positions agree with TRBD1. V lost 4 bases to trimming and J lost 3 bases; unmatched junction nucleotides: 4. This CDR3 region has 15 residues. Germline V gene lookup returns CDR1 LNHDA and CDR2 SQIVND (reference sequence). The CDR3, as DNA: TGTGCCAGTAGTAGGACAGGGGTGAACAATCAGCCCCAGCATTTT. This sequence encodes CASSRTGVNNQPQHF.

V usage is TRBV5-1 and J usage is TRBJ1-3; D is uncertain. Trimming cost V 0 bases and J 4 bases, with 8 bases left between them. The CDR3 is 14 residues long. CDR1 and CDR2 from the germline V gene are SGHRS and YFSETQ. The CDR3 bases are TGCGCCAGCAGCTTGGGGTCCCAAGGAAACACCATATATTTT. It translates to CASSLGSQGNTIYF. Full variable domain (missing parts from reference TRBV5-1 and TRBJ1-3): KAGVTQTPRYLIKTRGQQVTLSCSPISGHRSVSWYQQTPGQGLQFLFEYFSETQRNKGNFPGRFSGRQFSNSRSEMNVSTLELGDSALYLCASSLGSQGNTIYFGEGSWLTVV.

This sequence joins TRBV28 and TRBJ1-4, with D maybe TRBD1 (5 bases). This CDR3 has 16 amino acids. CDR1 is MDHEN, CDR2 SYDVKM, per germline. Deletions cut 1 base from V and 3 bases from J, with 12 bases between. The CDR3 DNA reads TGTGCCAGCAGTTTATCGGTAGCAGGGTCTAATGAAAAACTGTTTTTT. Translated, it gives CASSLSVAGSNEKLFF.

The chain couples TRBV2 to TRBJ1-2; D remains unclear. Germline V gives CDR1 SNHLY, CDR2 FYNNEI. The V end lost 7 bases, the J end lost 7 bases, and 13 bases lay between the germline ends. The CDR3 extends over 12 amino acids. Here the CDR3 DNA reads TGTGCCAGCATTGGCAACATAGCTGGCTACACCTTC. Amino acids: CASIGNIAGYTF.

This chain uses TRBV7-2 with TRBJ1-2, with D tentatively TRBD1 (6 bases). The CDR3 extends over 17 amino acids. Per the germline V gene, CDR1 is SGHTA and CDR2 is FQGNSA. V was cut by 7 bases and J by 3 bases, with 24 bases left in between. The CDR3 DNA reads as TGTGCCAGCATAAAAACGGGAGTCAGGGGCGGACACTATGGCTACACCTTC. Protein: CASIKTGVRGGHYGYTF.

The CDR3 loop reads CASSPVEGVNTGELFF. DNA for the CDR3: TGCGCCAGCAGCCCGGTGGAGGGAGTTAACACCGGGGAGCTGTTTTTT. The gene calls are TRBV4-1 and TRBJ2-2; TRBD2 is a possible D gene (6 bases). The CDR3 is 16 amino acids. Germline V gene lookup returns CDR1 MGHRA and CDR2 YSYEKL. The V end was cut by 4 bases, the J end by 2 bases, with 14 bases between.

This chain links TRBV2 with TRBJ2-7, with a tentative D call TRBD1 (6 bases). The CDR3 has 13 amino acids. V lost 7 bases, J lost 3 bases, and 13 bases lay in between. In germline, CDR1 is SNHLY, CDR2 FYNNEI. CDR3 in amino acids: CASNLQGNYEQYF. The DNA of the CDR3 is TGTGCCAGCAACCTACAGGGAAACTACGAGCAGTACTTC.

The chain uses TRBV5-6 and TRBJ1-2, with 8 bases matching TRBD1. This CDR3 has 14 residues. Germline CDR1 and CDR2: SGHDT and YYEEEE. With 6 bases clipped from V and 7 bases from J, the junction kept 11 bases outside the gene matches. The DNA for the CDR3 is TGTGCCAGCACCAAGCGGCAGGGGGCCCTTGGCTACACCTTC. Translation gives CASTKRQGALGYTF. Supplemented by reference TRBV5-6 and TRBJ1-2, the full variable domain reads DAGVTQSPTHLIKTRGQQVTLRCSPKSGHDTVSWYQQALGQGPQFIFQYYEEEERQRGNFPDRFSGHQFPNYSSELNVNALLLGDSALYLCASTKRQGALGYTFGSGTRLTVV.

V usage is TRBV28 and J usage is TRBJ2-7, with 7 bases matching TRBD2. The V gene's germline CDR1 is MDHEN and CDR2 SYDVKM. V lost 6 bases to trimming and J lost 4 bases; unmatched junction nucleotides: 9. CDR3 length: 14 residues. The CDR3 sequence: CASRTGTKIYEQYF. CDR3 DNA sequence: TGTGCCAGCAGAACCGGGACTAAAATTTACGAGCAGTACTTC.

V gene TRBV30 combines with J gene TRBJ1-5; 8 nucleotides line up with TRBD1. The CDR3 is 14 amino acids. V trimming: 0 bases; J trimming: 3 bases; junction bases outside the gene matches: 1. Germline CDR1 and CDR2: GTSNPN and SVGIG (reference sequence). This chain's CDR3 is CAWSVTGDNQPQHF. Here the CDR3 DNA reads TGTGCCTGGAGTGTGACAGGGGACAATCAGCCCCAGCATTTT.

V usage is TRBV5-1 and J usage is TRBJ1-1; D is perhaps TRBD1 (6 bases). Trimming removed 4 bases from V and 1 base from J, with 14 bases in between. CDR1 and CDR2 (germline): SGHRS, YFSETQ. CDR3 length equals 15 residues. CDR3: CASSPDRPWNTEAFF. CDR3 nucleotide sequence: TGCGCCAGCAGCCCTGACAGGCCCTGGAACACTGAAGCTTTCTTT.